Sequencing of this T cell receptor (beta chain) was carried out in a study of CDR3 diversity in severe acne. One entry per CDR3 protein results from TCRdb running MiXCR on the PCR reads. Among more than 85,000 distinct CDR3 sequences listed, 45% to 55% were seen once. CDR1 SGHRS and CDR2 YFSETQ come from the germline V gene. The CDR3 has 12 amino acids. Deletions cut 4 bases from V and 5 bases from J, with 9 bases between. The TCR sequence derives from a male donor in good health, serving as a control. The rearrangement links TRBV5-1 to TRBJ1-2, with D possibly TRBD1 on 5 matching bases. The sequencing sample was made of blood. The CDR3 here is CASSPRGYGYTF. DNA for the CDR3: TGCGCCAGCAGCCCCCGGGGGTATGGCTACACCTTC.